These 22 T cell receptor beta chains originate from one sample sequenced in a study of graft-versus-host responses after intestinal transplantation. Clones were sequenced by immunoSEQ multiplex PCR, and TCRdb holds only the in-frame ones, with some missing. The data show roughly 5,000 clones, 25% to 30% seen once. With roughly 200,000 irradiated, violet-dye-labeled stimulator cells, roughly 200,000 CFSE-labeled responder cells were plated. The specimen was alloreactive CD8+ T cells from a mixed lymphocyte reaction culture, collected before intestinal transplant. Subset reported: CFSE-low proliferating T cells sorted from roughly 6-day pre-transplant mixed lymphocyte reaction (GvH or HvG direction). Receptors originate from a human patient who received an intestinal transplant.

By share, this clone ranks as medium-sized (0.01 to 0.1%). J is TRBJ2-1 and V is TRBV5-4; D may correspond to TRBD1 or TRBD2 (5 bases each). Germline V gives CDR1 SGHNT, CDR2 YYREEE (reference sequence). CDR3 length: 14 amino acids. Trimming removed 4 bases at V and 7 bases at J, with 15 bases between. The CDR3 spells CASSAGTTINEQFF. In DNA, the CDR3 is TGTGCCAGCAGCGCCGGGACCACTATAAATGAGCAGTTCTTC.

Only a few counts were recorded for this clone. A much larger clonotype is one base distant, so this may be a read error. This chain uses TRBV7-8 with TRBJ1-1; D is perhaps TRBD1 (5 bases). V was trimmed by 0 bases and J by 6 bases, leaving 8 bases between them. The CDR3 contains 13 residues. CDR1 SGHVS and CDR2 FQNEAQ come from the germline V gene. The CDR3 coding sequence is TGTGCCAGCAGCTTAGCTACAGGCGCTGAAGCTTTCTTT. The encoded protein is CASSLATGAEAFF.

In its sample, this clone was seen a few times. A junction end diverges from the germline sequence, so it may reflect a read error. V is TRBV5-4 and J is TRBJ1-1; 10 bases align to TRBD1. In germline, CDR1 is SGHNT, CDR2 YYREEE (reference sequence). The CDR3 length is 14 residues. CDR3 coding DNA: TGCGCCAGCAGCTTGACAGGGGGCAACACTGAAGCTTTCTTT. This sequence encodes CASSLTGGNTEAFF.

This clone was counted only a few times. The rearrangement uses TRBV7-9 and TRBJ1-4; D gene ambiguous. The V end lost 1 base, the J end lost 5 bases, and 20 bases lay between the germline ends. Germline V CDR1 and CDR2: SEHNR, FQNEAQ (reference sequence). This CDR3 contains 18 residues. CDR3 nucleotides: TGTGCCAGCAGCTTAGTTGGTCGACTCTTTATTGTAAATGAAAAACTGTTTTTT. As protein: CASSLVGRLFIVNEKLFF.

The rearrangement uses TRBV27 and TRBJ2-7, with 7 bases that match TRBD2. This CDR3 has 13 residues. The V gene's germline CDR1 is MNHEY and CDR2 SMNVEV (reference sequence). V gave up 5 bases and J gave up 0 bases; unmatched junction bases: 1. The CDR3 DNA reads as TGTGCCAGCAGTGCGGGAGACTCCTACGAGCAGTACTTC. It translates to CASSAGDSYEQYF.

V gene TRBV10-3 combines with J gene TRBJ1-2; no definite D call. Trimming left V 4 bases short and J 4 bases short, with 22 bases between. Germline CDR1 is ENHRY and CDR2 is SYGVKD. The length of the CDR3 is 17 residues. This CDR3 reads CAISALSCRWRTYGYTF. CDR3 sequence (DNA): TGTGCCATCAGTGCACTAAGCTGTAGATGGAGGACCTATGGCTACACCTTC.

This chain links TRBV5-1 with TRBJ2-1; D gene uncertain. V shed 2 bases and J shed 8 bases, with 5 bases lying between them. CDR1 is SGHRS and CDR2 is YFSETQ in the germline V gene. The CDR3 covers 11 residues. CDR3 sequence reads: CASSLWHEQFF. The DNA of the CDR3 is TGCGCCAGCAGCTTATGGCATGAGCAGTTCTTC.

In nucleotides, the CDR3 is TGTGCCAGCAGCCCGGGGTTCGTGGGCGGCTACACCTTC. Its translation is CASSPGFVGGYTF. The chain uses TRBV7-5 and TRBJ1-2. TRBV7-5 counts as a pseudogene. The CDR3 runs 13 residues.

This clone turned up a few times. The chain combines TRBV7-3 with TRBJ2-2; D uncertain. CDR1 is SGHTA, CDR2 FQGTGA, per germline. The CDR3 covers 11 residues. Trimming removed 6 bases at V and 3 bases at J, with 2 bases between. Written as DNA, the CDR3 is TGTGCCAGCAGTTACACCGGGGAGCTGTTTTTT. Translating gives CASSYTGELFF.

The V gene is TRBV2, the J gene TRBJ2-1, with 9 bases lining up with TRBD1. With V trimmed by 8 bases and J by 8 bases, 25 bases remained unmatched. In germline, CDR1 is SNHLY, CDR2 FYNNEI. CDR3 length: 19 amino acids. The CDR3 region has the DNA TGTGCCAGCCGACAGGGGGTTATGGGGTCTCAAAATCCTGGCCATGAGCAGTTCTTC. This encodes CASRQGVMGSQNPGHEQFF.

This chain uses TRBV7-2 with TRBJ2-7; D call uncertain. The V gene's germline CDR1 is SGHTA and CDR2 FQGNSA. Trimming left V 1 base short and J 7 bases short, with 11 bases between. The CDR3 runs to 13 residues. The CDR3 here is CASSLGPSWEQYF. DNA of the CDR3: TGTGCCAGCAGCTTAGGGCCCTCCTGGGAGCAGTACTTC.

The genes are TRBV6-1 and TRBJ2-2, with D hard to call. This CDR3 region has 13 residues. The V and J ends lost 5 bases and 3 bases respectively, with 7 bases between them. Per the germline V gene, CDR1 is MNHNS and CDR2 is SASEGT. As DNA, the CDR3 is TGTGCCAGCAGTCTCGGTTACACCGGGGAGCTGTTTTTT. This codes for CASSLGYTGELFF.

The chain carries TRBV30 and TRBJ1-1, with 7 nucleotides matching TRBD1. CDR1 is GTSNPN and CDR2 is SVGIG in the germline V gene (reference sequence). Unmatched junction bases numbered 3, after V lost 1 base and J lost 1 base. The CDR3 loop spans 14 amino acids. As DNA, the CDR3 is TGTGCCTGGAGTGGTGGGACAGAGAACACTGAAGCTTTCTTT. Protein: CAWSGGTENTEAFF.

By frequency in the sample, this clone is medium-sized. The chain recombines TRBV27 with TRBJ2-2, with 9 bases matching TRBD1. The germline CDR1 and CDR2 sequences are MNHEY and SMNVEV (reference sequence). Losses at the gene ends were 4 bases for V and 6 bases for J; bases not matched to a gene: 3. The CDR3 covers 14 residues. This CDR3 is CASSWDRAAGELFF. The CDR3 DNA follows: TGTGCCAGCAGTTGGGACAGGGCCGCCGGGGAGCTGTTTTTT.

CDR3 loop: CASSSRGAGEQYF. The CDR3 nucleotides read TGTGCCAGCAGTAGCAGGGGCGCGGGGGAGCAGTACTTC. The chain combines TRBV25-1 with TRBJ2-7; either TRBD1 or TRBD2 may supply D (6 bases each). Germline V lookup: CDR1 MGHDK, CDR2 SYGVNS. With 5 bases removed from V and 7 bases from J, the gap between germline ends came to 15 bases. The length of the CDR3 is 13 residues.

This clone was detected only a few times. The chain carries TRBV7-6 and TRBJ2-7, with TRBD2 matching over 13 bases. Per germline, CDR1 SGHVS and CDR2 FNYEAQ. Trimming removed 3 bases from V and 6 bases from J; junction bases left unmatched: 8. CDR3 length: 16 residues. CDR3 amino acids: CASSLTSGRPLREQYF. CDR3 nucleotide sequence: TGTGCCAGCAGCTTGACTAGCGGGAGGCCCCTACGCGAGCAGTACTTC.

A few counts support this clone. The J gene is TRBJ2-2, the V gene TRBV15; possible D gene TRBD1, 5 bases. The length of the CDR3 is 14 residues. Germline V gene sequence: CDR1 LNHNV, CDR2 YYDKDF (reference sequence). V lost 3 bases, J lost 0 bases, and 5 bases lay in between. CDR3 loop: CATSRTANTGELFF. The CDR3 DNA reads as TGTGCCACCAGCAGGACAGCGAACACCGGGGAGCTGTTTTTT.

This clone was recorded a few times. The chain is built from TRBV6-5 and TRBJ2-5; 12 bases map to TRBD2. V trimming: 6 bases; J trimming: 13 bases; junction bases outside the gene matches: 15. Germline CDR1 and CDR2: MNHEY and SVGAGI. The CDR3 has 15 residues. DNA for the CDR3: TGTGCCAGCAGCAGCTCTGGACTAGCGGGACAAGAGTGGTACTTC. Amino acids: CASSSSGLAGQEWYF.

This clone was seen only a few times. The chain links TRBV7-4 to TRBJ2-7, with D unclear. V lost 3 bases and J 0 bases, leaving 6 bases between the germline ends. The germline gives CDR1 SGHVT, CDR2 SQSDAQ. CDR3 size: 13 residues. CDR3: CASSFGSSYEQYF. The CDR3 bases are TGTGCCAGCAGCTTTGGCTCCTCCTACGAGCAGTACTTC. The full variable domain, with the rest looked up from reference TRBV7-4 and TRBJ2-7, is GAGVSQSPRYKVAKRGRDVALRCDSISGHVTLYWYRQTLGQGSEVLTYSQSDAQRDKSGRPSGRFSAERPERSVSTLKIQRTEQGDSAVYLCASSFGSSYEQYFGPGTRLTVT.

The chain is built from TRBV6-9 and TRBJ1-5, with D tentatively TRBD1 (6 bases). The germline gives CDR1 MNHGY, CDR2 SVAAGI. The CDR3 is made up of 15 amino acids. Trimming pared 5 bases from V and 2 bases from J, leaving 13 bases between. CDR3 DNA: TGTGCCAGCAGTGAATACAGGGCAGGCAATCAGCCCCAGCATTTT. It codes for CASSEYRAGNQPQHF.

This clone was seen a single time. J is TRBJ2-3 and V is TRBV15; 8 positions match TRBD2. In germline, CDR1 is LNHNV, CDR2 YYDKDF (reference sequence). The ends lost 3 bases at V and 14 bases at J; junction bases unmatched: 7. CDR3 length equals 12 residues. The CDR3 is CATSSGRASPYF. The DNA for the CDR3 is TGTGCCACCAGCAGCGGGAGGGCGTCTCCGTATTTT.

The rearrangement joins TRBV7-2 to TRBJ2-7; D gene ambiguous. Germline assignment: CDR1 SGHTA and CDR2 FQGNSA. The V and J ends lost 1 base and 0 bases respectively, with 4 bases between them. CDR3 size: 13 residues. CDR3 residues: CASSLDSSYEQYF. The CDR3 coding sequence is TGTGCCAGCAGCTTAGACAGCTCCTACGAGCAGTACTTC.